The next 10 T cell receptor beta chains were all read from a single sample in a study of blood T cells in healthy people across ages. The authors ran a second PCR of about 7 to 11 cycles using a sample-barcoded 5' primer and a J-beta primer mix. TCRdb re-called the 5' RACE reads through MiXCR, storing one row per CDR3 protein. The table has roughly 2 million distinct CDR3 sequences, around half seen once. The specimen sequenced was blood. These receptors originate from a middle-aged woman in good health.

In its sample, this clonotype was seen a few times. This chain connects TRBV6-2 or TRBV6-3 to TRBJ2-1; D possibly matches TRBD1 or TRBD2 (6 bases each). The length of the CDR3 is 14 residues. The germline gives CDR1 MNHEY, CDR2 SVGEGT. Trimming pared 6 bases from V and 8 bases from J, leaving 17 bases between. CDR3 sequence: CASSRWDGGDEQFF. In DNA form, the CDR3 reads TGTGCCAGCAGCCGGTGGGACGGGGGCGATGAGCAGTTCTTC.

The CDR3 sequence: CSGRNTTDTQYF. The CDR3 nucleotides read TGCAGCGGCAGGAATACTACAGATACGCAGTATTTT. The rearrangement links TRBV29-1 to TRBJ2-3; D is undetermined. The CDR3 has 12 amino acids. Germline CDR1 is SQVTM and CDR2 is ANQGSEA. Between the trimmed V and J ends, which lost 7 bases and 3 bases, there was a span of 11 bases.

The V call is TRBV4-3, the J call TRBJ2-3; a weak D match, TRBD1 (5 bases). The germline CDR1 and CDR2 sequences are LGHNA and YSLEER. This CDR3 comprises 14 residues. Trimming removed 4 bases from V and 0 bases from J, with 8 bases in between. The CDR3 bases are TGCGCCAGCAGCCCGGACATTAGCACAGATACGCAGTATTTT. As protein: CASSPDISTDTQYF.

The V gene is TRBV15, the J gene TRBJ2-5; tentative D call: TRBD1 (5 bases). V shed 0 bases and J shed 2 bases, with 16 bases lying between them. Germline assignment: CDR1 LNHNV and CDR2 YYDKDF (reference sequence). This CDR3 spans 17 amino acids. The CDR3 coding sequence is TGTGCCACCAGCAGAGATACAGGTCGGATTGGGCAAGAGACCCAGTACTTC. It codes for CATSRDTGRIGQETQYF.

This clonotype was detected only once. The V and J genes are TRBV4-3 and TRBJ1-1, with D possibly matching TRBD1 (5 bases). The CDR3 contains 15 residues. V was shortened by 0 bases and J by 3 bases, with 11 bases between the two germline ends. Germline assignment: CDR1 LGHNA and CDR2 YSLEER. The CDR3 region is CASSQDFGGYTEAFF. The CDR3 region has the DNA TGCGCCAGCAGCCAAGATTTTGGGGGGTACACTGAAGCTTTCTTT.

V usage is TRBV20-1 and J usage is TRBJ2-3; perhaps TRBD2 as D (5 bases). V was shortened by 4 bases and J by 2 bases, with 16 bases between the two germline ends. In germline, CDR1 is DFQATT, CDR2 SNEGSKA (reference sequence). The CDR3 runs to 15 residues. CDR3 sequence: CSATARTLNTDTQYF. The CDR3, as DNA: TGCAGTGCTACCGCCAGGACTCTCAACACAGATACGCAGTATTTT.

The V and J genes are TRBV7-2 and TRBJ1-2; D is ambiguous. The germline CDR1 and CDR2 sequences are SGHTA and FQGNSA. The CDR3 extends over 13 amino acids. V gave up 6 bases and J gave up 7 bases, with 15 bases separating them. CDR3 nucleotides: TGTGCCAGCAGTCAAGATATCCGCGGTGGCTACACCTTC. Translation gives CASSQDIRGGYTF. The full variable domain, completed using reference TRBV7-2 and TRBJ1-2, is GAGVSQSPSNKVTEKGKDVELRCDPISGHTALYWYRQSLGQGLEFLIYFQGNSAPDKSGLPSDRFSAERTGGSVSTLTIQRTQQEDSAVYLCASSQDIRGGYTFGSGTRLTVV.

The rearrangement links TRBV27 to TRBJ2-4; D remains unclear. The CDR3 length is 14 residues. Germline CDR1 is MNHEY and CDR2 is SMNVEV (reference sequence). With 5 bases removed from V and 15 bases from J, the gap between germline ends came to 23 bases. CDR3 protein: CASSVRHAQETRYF. In nucleotides, the CDR3 is TGTGCCAGCAGTGTCCGACACGCCCAAGAGACCCGGTACTTC.

This clonotype was counted a few times. The genes are TRBV10-3 and TRBJ2-3, with D hard to call. Trimming left V 6 bases short and J 0 bases short, with 10 bases between. The CDR3 sequence is 14 residues long. In germline, CDR1 is ENHRY, CDR2 SYGVKD. The CDR3 reads CAIRRRISTDTQYF. The CDR3 DNA is TGTGCCATCAGACGTAGGATTAGCACAGATACGCAGTATTTT.

The J gene is TRBJ2-4, the V gene TRBV24-1; D perhaps matches TRBD1 (5 bases). Germline V gene sequence: CDR1 KGHDR, CDR2 SFDVKD. Trimming cost V 1 base and J 0 bases, with 12 bases left between them. CDR3 length: 17 amino acids. The CDR3 reads CATSDFNRILAKNIQYF. DNA for the CDR3: TGTGCCACCAGTGATTTTAACAGGATACTAGCCAAAAACATTCAGTACTTC.